These 4 T cell receptor beta chains were all obtained from the same sample, sequenced in a study of type 1 regulatory T cells. TCRdb re-called the reads through MiXCR, storing one row per CDR3 protein. This table holds about 15,000 distinct CDR3 sequences, roughly an eighth found once. Their recognized antigens are unknown. The sequenced sample consisted of cultured T cells, either the whole culture or a sorted T cell fraction (not recorded which). The receptors stem from a human donor in good health.

Concerning this clonotype itself: One base away lies a much larger clone, so this may be a sequencing read error. The chain has TRBV27 and TRBJ1-1; a weak D match, TRBD1 (5 bases). With 3 bases removed from V and 6 bases from J, the gap between germline ends came to 11 bases. Germline assignment: CDR1 MNHEY and CDR2 SMNVEV (reference sequence). The CDR3 covers 13 residues. CDR3 loop: CASSLIGEAEAFF. The DNA of the CDR3 is TGTGCCAGCAGTTTGATAGGGGAGGCTGAAGCTTTCTTT.

This clonotype was picked up many times. J is TRBJ2-3 and V is TRBV29-1; weak D call: TRBD2 (5 bases). The CDR3 has 12 residues. Germline assignment: CDR1 SQVTM and CDR2 ANQGSEA. V was clipped by 4 bases and J by 9 bases, with 14 bases between them. The CDR3 is CSVAEGGPTQYF. CDR3 DNA sequence: TGCAGCGTTGCAGAGGGTGGGCCGACGCAGTATTTT.

Of note for this clonotype: A much larger clone differs by one base, so this may be a read error. The chain employs TRBV20-1 and TRBJ1-6; D is uncertain. This CDR3 comprises 15 residues. The germline V gene encodes CDR1 DFQATT and CDR2 SNEGSKA (reference sequence). In DNA form, the CDR3 reads TGCAGTGCTACCCTCGGTATCTCCTATAATTCACCCCCCCACTTT. The encoded protein is CSATLGISYNSPPHF.

The sample holds many counts of this clonotype. J is TRBJ2-7 and V is TRBV4-2, with a tentative D call TRBD1 (6 bases). This CDR3 has 17 residues. Trimming pared 0 bases from V and 2 bases from J, leaving 17 bases between. Per the germline V gene, CDR1 is LGHNA and CDR2 is YNFKEQ. The DNA of the CDR3 is TGTGCCAGCAGCCAAGATCCGCGAGGGGGTGGCACCTACGAGCAGTACTTC. Protein: CASSQDPRGGGTYEQYF.